This T cell receptor (beta chain) is drawn from a study of vaccination and CD4 T cells after COVID-19. Study at large: The convalescents comprised six males and four females, two of them Hispanic.

Study observations and caveats: Convalescent patients' vaccine-specific clones were spike mono-reactive in 304 of 307 cases.

TCRdb redid the calling of the PCR reads with MiXCR, one entry per CDR3 protein. The table lists under 30,000 distinct CDR3 sequences, about 50% of them singletons. From germline, CDR1 is SEHNR and CDR2 FQNEAQ (reference sequence). CDR3 length: 14 residues. V lost 3 bases and J lost 7; bases outside the gene matches: 7. Time point reported: late sampling 161 to 241 days after vaccination in three convalescent patients. A remark on this clonotype: Its antigen is not identified.

This sequence was found in a human donor who had recovered from COVID-19. The sample was CD4+ T cells from blood, taken about 7 months after SARS-CoV-2 vaccination. J is TRBJ2-7 and V is TRBV7-9; 9 bases agree with TRBD1. The CDR3 DNA follows: TGTGCCAGCAGCTTTGGACAGGGGTTGTTGGAGCAGTACTTC. Translation: CASSFGQGLLEQYF.